Listed here are 20 T cell receptor beta chains from one sample, sequenced in a study of blood T cell repertoires in COVID-19. Data came from immunoSEQ multiplex PCR; TCRdb stores just in-frame clones and leaves some out. Of approximately 400,000 clones in the sample, more than 70% were seen once. Material: PBMCs or T cells enriched from blood (not recorded which). The receptors originated from a woman under 30 who had recovered from COVID-19.

This sequence joins TRBV25-1 and TRBJ2-7, with 8 positions matching TRBD2. J gave up 1 base and V 0 bases, and 8 bases lay outside the gene matches. Looked up from germline, CDR1 is MGHDK and CDR2 is SYGVNS. The CDR3 spans 17 residues. The CDR3 loop reads CASSEYGTSGPSYEQYF. The CDR3 DNA reads as TGTGCCAGCAGTGAATATGGTACTAGCGGTCCGTCCTACGAGCAGTACTTC.

CDR3 region: CATGDGQGIVNEQFF. The CDR3 DNA follows: TGTGCCACCGGGGACGGACAGGGGATTGTCAATGAGCAGTTCTTC. The chain links TRBV24-1 to TRBJ2-1, with 9 nucleotides matching TRBD1. Looked up from germline, CDR1 is KGHDR and CDR2 is SFDVKD. Trimming cost V 9 bases and J 6 bases; bases outside gene matches: 11. This CDR3 is built from 15 residues.

The CDR3 spells CASSIRGTGVYEQYF. The CDR3 DNA reads TGTGCCAGTAGTATTAGGGGGACAGGGGTCTACGAGCAGTACTTC. The chain links TRBV19 to TRBJ2-7; 10 nucleotides line up with TRBD1. Per germline, CDR1 LNHDA and CDR2 SQIVND (reference sequence). The CDR3 consists of 15 residues. The trim removed 3 bases at V and 3 bases at J, leaving 5 bases unmatched.

The chain is built from TRBV7-3 and TRBJ2-3, with D perhaps matching TRBD1 (6 bases). From germline, CDR1 is SGHTA and CDR2 FQGTGA. The ends were cut back, 5 bases at V and 4 bases at J, with 16 bases in the middle. The CDR3 consists of 15 residues. CDR3 sequence (DNA): TGTGCCAGCAGCCTAAACCCAGGGGAAGCAGATACGCAGTATTTT. Its protein is CASSLNPGEADTQYF.

The V call is TRBV6-1, the J call TRBJ1-1; D is ambiguous. With 2 bases removed from V and 4 bases from J, the gap between germline ends came to 8 bases. The CDR3 totals 13 residues. Germline assignment: CDR1 MNHNS and CDR2 SASEGT. The CDR3 is CASSEMGGTEAFF. CDR3 bases: TGTGCCAGCAGTGAAATGGGAGGCACTGAAGCTTTCTTT.

As to this clone: Different DNA sequences within this sample yield the same CDR3. The chain carries TRBV3-1 (or the pseudogene TRBV3-2) and TRBJ1-1; no definite D call. Germline V gene sequence: CDR1 LGHDT, CDR2 YNNKEL (reference sequence). The CDR3 spans 13 residues. V shed 4 bases and J shed 1 base, with 7 bases lying between them. The CDR3 sequence is CASSPRGNTEAFF. The CDR3 region has the DNA TGTGCCAGCAGCCCTCGGGGGAACACTGAAGCTTTCTTT.

The chain recombines TRBV6-5 with TRBJ2-6; D is undetermined. The CDR3 is made up of 15 amino acids. Trimming shortened V by 8 bases and J by 4 bases, and 15 bases separated the two germline ends. CDR1 is MNHEY and CDR2 is SVGAGI in the germline V gene. In DNA, the CDR3 is TGTGCCAGCCGCGAGGCGCTCTTGGGGGCCAACGTCCTGACTTTC. This sequence encodes CASREALLGANVLTF.

J is TRBJ2-7 and V is TRBV5-1; TRBD1 matches 9 bases. Germline V gene lookup returns CDR1 SGHRS and CDR2 YFSETQ. The CDR3 loop spans 14 amino acids. V shed 4 bases, J shed 4 bases, and the junction held 6 bases outside the gene matches. The CDR3 nucleotides read TGCGCCAGCAGCACCGGGACAGGGTTTTACGAGCAGTACTTC. Protein: CASSTGTGFYEQYF.

The chain recombines TRBV5-5 with TRBJ2-7; D might be TRBD1 (6 bases). Trimming cost V 2 bases and J 1 base, with 10 bases left between them. The CDR3 totals 14 residues. Germline CDR1 is SGHKS and CDR2 is YYEKEE (reference sequence). The CDR3 DNA sequence: TGTGCCAGCAGCTTAACCAGGGGTTCCTACGAGCAGTACTTC. Encoded protein: CASSLTRGSYEQYF.

In this sample, this clone turned up a few times. The gene calls are TRBV7-2 and TRBJ2-5; 9 nucleotides match TRBD2. Germline CDR1 reads SGHTA; CDR2 reads FQGNSA. Trimming took 1 base from V and 4 from J; bases not matched to a gene: 7. The CDR3 is 16 amino acids. In DNA, the CDR3 is TGTGCCAGCAGCTTAGTCCCAGCGGGGGGCCCAGAGACCCAGTACTTC. Amino acids: CASSLVPAGGPETQYF.

V and J are TRBV12-3 or TRBV12-4 and TRBJ2-1; the D gene is possibly TRBD2 (5 bases). The CDR3 has 12 residues. Trimming pared 5 bases from V and 9 bases from J, leaving 11 bases between. The CDR3 is CASSGRLSEQFF. DNA of the CDR3: TGTGCCAGCAGTGGTCGACTAAGTGAGCAGTTCTTC.

The J gene is TRBJ1-2, the V gene TRBV19; D call uncertain. CDR1 and CDR2 (germline): LNHDA, SQIVND (reference sequence). Between the trimmed V and J ends, which lost 4 bases and 3 bases, there was a span of 9 bases. This CDR3 contains 13 residues. CDR3 bases: TGTGCCAGTAGTACCCAACTCGACTATGGCTACACCTTC. This gives the protein CASSTQLDYGYTF.

V gene TRBV7-6 combines with J gene TRBJ1-6; D is possibly TRBD1 (6 bases). Germline CDR1 and CDR2: SGHVS and FNYEAQ. This CDR3 region has 17 residues. Trimming cost V 1 base and J 7 bases, with 17 bases left between them. The CDR3 loop reads CASSLGGQQGWNSPLHF. The CDR3 DNA reads TGTGCCAGCAGCTTAGGAGGGCAGCAGGGGTGGAATTCACCCCTCCACTTT.

The chain couples TRBV30 to TRBJ2-7; perhaps TRBD1 as D (5 bases). Trimming stripped 1 base from V and 2 bases from J, with 18 bases between. CDR1 is GTSNPN, CDR2 SVGIG, per germline (reference sequence). The CDR3 is 16 residues long. CDR3 sequence reads: CAWSGGRAKTAYEQYF. CDR3 bases: TGTGCCTGGAGTGGAGGCAGGGCCAAAACCGCCTACGAGCAGTACTTC.

This clone is a singleton in its sample. This sequence joins TRBV2 and TRBJ1-5; unclear D gene. V was trimmed by 6 bases and J by 0 bases, leaving 9 bases between them. This CDR3 contains 14 residues. Looked up from germline, CDR1 is SNHLY and CDR2 is FYNNEI. CDR3 nucleotides: TGTGCCAGCAGCGGGGTTAATAGCAATCAGCCCCAGCATTTT. Its protein product is CASSGVNSNQPQHF.

The chain joins TRBV3-1 (or the pseudogene TRBV3-2) to TRBJ2-5; 9 nucleotides match TRBD2. J gave up 2 bases and V 2 bases, and 12 bases lay outside the gene matches. The CDR3 has 18 amino acids. CDR1 is LGHDT and CDR2 is YNNKEL in the germline V gene (reference sequence). DNA for the CDR3: TGTGCCAGCAGCCAAACCACACTCCTAGCGGGGAGTCAAGAGACCCAGTACTTC. Translation: CASSQTTLLAGSQETQYF.

The sample holds a few counts of this clone. The chain is built from TRBV18 and TRBJ1-5; 7 bases are a match to TRBD1. The CDR3 contains 17 residues. The ends lost 3 bases at V and 4 bases at J; junction bases unmatched: 12. Germline lookup yields CDR1 KGHSH and CDR2 LQKENI. The CDR3 DNA follows: TGTGCCAGCTCACCTTTGGGACATAAACAGGGGAATCAGCCCCAGCATTTT. It specifies CASSPLGHKQGNQPQHF.

This sequence joins TRBV30 and TRBJ1-1; D is ambiguous. CDR1 and CDR2 (germline): GTSNPN, SVGIG (reference sequence). This CDR3 is 12 amino acids long. V dropped 6 bases and J dropped 1 base, with 9 bases sitting between them. CDR3: CACGRWNTEAFF. The CDR3 bases are TGTGCCTGTGGACGGTGGAACACTGAAGCTTTCTTT.

The chain is built from TRBV5-1 and TRBJ1-2; D gene ambiguous. V was clipped by 4 bases and J by 4 bases, with 17 bases between them. The CDR3 length is 15 residues. Looked up from germline, CDR1 is SGHRS and CDR2 is YFSETQ. As DNA, the CDR3 is TGCGCCAGCAGCGCATTCCAGAGGAGTGGCTATGGCTACACCTTC. Its translation is CASSAFQRSGYGYTF.

V gene TRBV27 combines with J gene TRBJ2-7, with 9 bases fitting TRBD1. V was clipped by 5 bases and J by 2 bases; unmatched bases: 4. Germline-derived CDR1 and CDR2 are MNHEY and SMNVEV (reference sequence). The CDR3 contains 14 residues. This CDR3 reads CASSRTGDPYEQYF. CDR3 DNA: TGTGCCAGCAGTCGGACAGGGGACCCCTACGAGCAGTACTTC.